The clone carrying this TCR beta chain turned up a few times. Its antigen is not identified. All of the isolated RNA was reverse transcribed, so expressed TCRB transcripts were sequenced. Method: immunoSEQ multiplex PCR; TCRdb's copy keeps in-frame clones and lacks some. Of roughly 300,000 clones in the sample, approximately 14% are singletons; the top ten hold about 0.015%. These data belong to a study of beta chain features in type 1 diabetes. V gave up 2 bases and J gave up 7 bases, with 16 bases separating them. Germline V lookup: CDR1 SGHRS, CDR2 YFSETQ. This CDR3 contains 14 residues. Study-wide points: Moderate yet significant TCRB CDR3 shortening was seen in Type 1 diabetes patients in all four CD4+ subsets. The study left unresolved whether HLA type influences TCRB rearrangement.

The chain combines TRBV5-1 with TRBJ2-7; D is possibly TRBD2 (6 bases). The sequence derives from a man aged 25-45 years with type 1 diabetes. Sequences were obtained from naive CD4+ T cells from blood. The CDR3 reads CASSLRSGTSEQYF. CDR3 coding DNA: TGCGCCAGCAGCTTACGGTCGGGGACTTCAGAGCAGTACTTC.